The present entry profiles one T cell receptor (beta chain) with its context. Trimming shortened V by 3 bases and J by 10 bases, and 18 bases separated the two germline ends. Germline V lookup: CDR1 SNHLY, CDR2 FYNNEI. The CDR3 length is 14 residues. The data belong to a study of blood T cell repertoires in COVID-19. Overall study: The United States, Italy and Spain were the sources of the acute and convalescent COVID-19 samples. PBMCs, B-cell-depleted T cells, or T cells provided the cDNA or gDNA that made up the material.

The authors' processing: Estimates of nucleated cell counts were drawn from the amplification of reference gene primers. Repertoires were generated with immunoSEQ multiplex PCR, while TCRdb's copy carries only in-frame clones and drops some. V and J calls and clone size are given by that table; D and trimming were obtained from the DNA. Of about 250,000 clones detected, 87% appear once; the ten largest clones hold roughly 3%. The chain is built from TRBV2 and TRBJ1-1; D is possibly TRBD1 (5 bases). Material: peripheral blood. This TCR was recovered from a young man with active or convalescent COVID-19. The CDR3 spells CASSDVGMGRAAFF. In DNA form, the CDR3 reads TGTGCCAGCAGTGATGTGGGTATGGGCAGGGCAGCTTTCTTT.